This TCR beta chain came from a study of cytomegalovirus exposure and HLA in healthy donors. Study-level results: The productive fraction for most TCR beta V segments was about 87% or about 30% in an earlier analysis.

Primers for the PCR totalled 60 Vbeta and 13 Jbeta. Clones were read by immunoSEQ multiplex PCR, and TCRdb kept only the in-frame ones, dropping some. This table has more than 100,000 clones, about 83% appearing once. In regard to this clone: The antigen remains undetermined.

The length of the CDR3 is 14 residues. Trimming cost V 6 bases and J 4 bases, with 15 bases left between them. Germline CDR1 is SGHTA and CDR2 is FQGNSA. The sequenced sample consisted of PBMCs. V and J are TRBV7-2 and TRBJ2-5; TRBD2 might be the D (7 bases). This sequence was found in a woman aged 25 to 39 in good health and CMV-seronegative. The DNA for the CDR3 is TGTGCCAGCAGAGGGGGGGGAGGGCCAGAGACCCAGTACTTC. Residues: CASRGGGGPETQYF.